Presented here are 8 T cell receptor beta chains from one specimen sequenced in a study of T cell repertoires in cytomegalovirus infection. Which antigens these TCRs recognize remains unknown. TCRdb re-called the reads through MiXCR, storing one row per CDR3 protein. The top ten clones hold approximately 95% of a sample with around 85,000 distinct CDR3 sequences, 45% to 50% of them seen once. Sequences were derived from CD8+ T cells from cultured PBMCs, sampled from culture after CMV antigen stimulation. The receptors shown here come from a human donor in good health (CMV status not recorded). Some clones in this sample may be carry-over from other donors' samples.

V and J are TRBV5-4 and TRBJ2-3, with 7 nucleotides matching TRBD2. Germline CDR1 and CDR2: SGHNT and YYREEE (reference sequence). The CDR3 covers 16 residues. The J segment lost 1 base and the V segment lost 2 bases, leaving 7 bases of the junction unmatched. The CDR3 DNA follows: TGTGCCAGCAGCTTCCGGCGGGAGACTGGCACAGATACGCAGTATTTT. Translating it yields CASSFRRETGTDTQYF.

The V call is TRBV9, the J call TRBJ2-1, with unresolved D. From germline, CDR1 is SGDLS and CDR2 YYNGEE. The CDR3 runs 16 residues. V was shortened by 0 bases and J by 2 bases, with 12 bases between the two germline ends. CDR3 sequence reads: CASSVEDSSPYNEQFF. The CDR3 bases are TGTGCCAGCAGCGTAGAAGACTCAAGCCCCTACAATGAGCAGTTCTTC.

The genes are TRBV6-5 and TRBJ2-3, with TRBD2 matching over 8 bases. This CDR3 has 13 amino acids. V lost 2 bases to trimming and J lost 11 bases; unmatched junction nucleotides: 6. Germline V gives CDR1 MNHEY, CDR2 SVGAGI. CDR3 region: CASSYGAGGEQYF. The CDR3 DNA reads as TGTGCCAGCAGTTACGGGGCGGGAGGCGAGCAGTATTTT.

The chain is built from TRBV20-1 and TRBJ2-5, with 10 bases that match TRBD2. V shed 0 bases and J 5 bases; nucleotides not matched to a gene: 9. Per germline, CDR1 DFQATT and CDR2 SNEGSKA (reference sequence). This CDR3 has 16 residues. The CDR3 sequence is CSARDWLAGEGETQYF. In DNA, the CDR3 is TGCAGTGCTAGAGATTGGCTAGCGGGAGAAGGGGAGACCCAGTACTTC.

There are a few counts of this clonotype. The chain recombines TRBV6-1 with TRBJ2-4; 7 bases match TRBD1. The J segment lost 4 bases and the V segment lost 2 bases, leaving 2 bases of the junction unmatched. This CDR3 contains 14 residues. The germline V gene has CDR1 MNHNS and CDR2 SASEGT. CDR3: CASSETGQKNIQYF. CDR3 in DNA: TGTGCCAGCAGTGAAACGGGACAGAAAAACATTCAGTACTTC.

This clonotype was observed a few times. The J gene is TRBJ2-3, the V gene TRBV7-6; 7 bases line up with TRBD2. J gave up 0 bases and V 0 bases, and 0 bases lay outside the gene matches. This CDR3 spans 15 amino acids. CDR1 SGHVS and CDR2 FNYEAQ come from the germline V gene. CDR3 loop: CASSLAGGSTDTQYF. The CDR3 DNA reads as TGTGCCAGCAGCTTAGCGGGGGGGAGCACAGATACGCAGTATTTT.

The genes are TRBV6-2 or TRBV6-3 and TRBJ2-3, with D possibly being TRBD1 (6 bases). Trimming cost V 7 bases and J 3 bases, with 20 bases left between them. Germline CDR1 MNHEY, CDR2 SVGEGT. The CDR3 covers 16 residues. Written as DNA, the CDR3 is TGTGCCAGCAACTTACGGGGACAACGACCAACAGATACGCAGTATTTT. Translating it yields CASNLRGQRPTDTQYF.

The chain combines TRBV4-1 with TRBJ1-1, with 7 positions matching TRBD1. V was pared by 0 bases and J by 1 base, with 8 bases of the junction left unmatched. This CDR3 is built from 17 residues. Germline V gene lookup returns CDR1 MGHRA and CDR2 YSYEKL. The CDR3 loop is CASSQEARDSPNTEAFF. The CDR3 DNA is TGCGCCAGCAGCCAAGAGGCGAGGGACAGTCCGAACACTGAAGCTTTCTTT.